These 26 T cell receptor beta chains share one sample of origin, sequenced in a study of cytomegalovirus exposure and HLA in healthy donors. The PCR had 60 Vbeta and 13 Jbeta primers. Using immunoSEQ multiplex PCR, the repertoire was profiled, and TCRdb retains in-frame clones only, with some absent. Altogether 150,000 to 160,000 clones are present, around 84% being singletons, with the ten largest covering 2.3%. Sequencing was performed on PBMCs. The receptors stem from a woman between 18 and 30 years old in good health and CMV-seronegative.

The rearrangement joins TRBV27 to TRBJ2-1; weak D call: TRBD1 (6 bases). V lost 0 bases, J lost 9 bases, and 15 bases lay in between. The CDR3 has 15 residues. Germline values: CDR1 MNHEY, CDR2 SMNVEV (reference sequence). The CDR3 reads CASSLSGVGGGEQFF. The CDR3, as DNA: TGTGCCAGCAGTTTATCGGGAGTAGGGGGTGGTGAGCAGTTCTTC.

The chain links TRBV27 to TRBJ1-4; D remains unclear. The CDR3 covers 14 residues. CDR1 is MNHEY, CDR2 SMNVEV, per germline (reference sequence). Between the trimmed V and J ends, which lost 6 bases and 0 bases, there was a span of 8 bases. DNA for the CDR3: TGTGCCAGCAGCCCAGTTGCAACTAATGAAAAACTGTTTTTT. It codes for CASSPVATNEKLFF.

V usage is TRBV10-2 and J usage is TRBJ2-2; tentatively, D is TRBD1 (5 bases). The CDR3 spans 13 residues. Germline V gene lookup returns CDR1 WSHSY and CDR2 SAAADI. With 6 bases removed from V and 6 bases from J, the gap between germline ends came to 11 bases. The CDR3 DNA reads as TGCGCCAGCAGGGCGACAGTGGCCGGGGAGCTGTTTTTT. Translating it yields CASRATVAGELFF.

The chain links TRBV11-3 to TRBJ2-1; a possible D gene is TRBD2 (6 bases). Between the trimmed V and J ends, which lost 0 bases and 6 bases, there was a span of 15 bases. Germline assignment: CDR1 SGHNT and CDR2 YENEEA. CDR3 length: 16 residues. CDR3 residues: CASSLDYLATSNEQFF. CDR3 coding DNA: TGTGCCAGCAGCTTAGATTACCTAGCGACTAGCAATGAGCAGTTCTTC.

DNA for the CDR3: TGTGCCAGCAGCTTAGCCGCGGGAGAACACGAGCAGTACTTC. Amino acids: CASSLAAGEHEQYF. The chain carries TRBV7-9 and TRBJ2-7, with TRBD2 matching over 7 bases. Germline CDR1 is SEHNR and CDR2 is FQNEAQ (reference sequence). The CDR3 sequence is 14 residues long. J was trimmed by 5 bases and V by 0 bases; bases with no gene match: 4.

The rearrangement uses TRBV28 and TRBJ2-5, with 8 bases aligning to TRBD2. The end of the DNA fits TRBJ2-7 better, so the J call may be wrong. This CDR3 is built from 13 residues. Germline assignment: CDR1 MDHEN and CDR2 SYDVKM. CDR3 amino acids: CASRIGGAYEQYF. DNA of the CDR3: TGTGCCAGCAGGATCGGGGGGGCCTACGAGCAGTACTTC.

The rearrangement links TRBV7-2 to TRBJ1-2, with a possible D match to TRBD1 (6 bases). Germline CDR1 is SGHTA and CDR2 is FQGNSA. V was shortened by 6 bases and J by 5 bases, with 19 bases between the two germline ends. This CDR3 spans 15 amino acids. The CDR3 coding sequence is TGTGCCAGCAGTCCACCAGGACAGATAAATTATGGCTACACCTTC. Its translation is CASSPPGQINYGYTF. The whole variable domain, remainder taken from reference TRBV7-2 and TRBJ1-2, is GAGVSQSPSNKVTEKGKDVELRCDPISGHTALYWYRQSLGQGLEFLIYFQGNSAPDKSGLPSDRFSAERTGGSVSTLTIQRTQQEDSAVYLCASSPPGQINYGYTFGSGTRLTVV.

The chain has TRBV30 and TRBJ1-1; D unclear. V gave up 3 bases and J gave up 1 base, with 6 bases separating them. The CDR3 has 12 amino acids. Germline loops: CDR1 GTSNPN, CDR2 SVGIG (reference sequence). The CDR3 DNA follows: TGTGCCTGGAGCGACAAGAACACTGAAGCTTTCTTT. This gives the protein CAWSDKNTEAFF. The full variable domain, its missing parts supplied by reference TRBV30 and TRBJ1-1, is SQTIHQWPATLVQPVGSPLSLECTVEGTSNPNLYWYRQAAGRGLQLLFYSVGIGQISSEVPQNLSASRPQDRQFILSSKKLLLSDSGFYLCAWSDKNTEAFFGQGTRLTVV.

The CDR3 protein is CASKQSSGNTIYF. The CDR3 nucleotides are TGCGCCAGCAAACAGAGCTCTGGAAACACCATATATTTT. The rearrangement uses TRBV5-1 and TRBJ1-3; D uncertain. V shed 6 bases and J shed 0 bases, with 7 bases lying between them. Germline V CDR1 and CDR2: SGHRS, YFSETQ. The CDR3 totals 13 residues.

The rearrangement uses TRBV4-3 and TRBJ2-5; 7 bases match TRBD1. This CDR3 region has 16 residues. Germline trimming cut 1 base from V and 4 bases from J; bases unmatched to any gene: 9. Per germline, CDR1 LGHNA and CDR2 YSLEER. The CDR3, as DNA: TGCGCCAGCAGCCAAGGGCCAGGGGGTCGCGGAGAGACCCAGTACTTC. This codes for CASSQGPGGRGETQYF.

V and J are TRBV28 and TRBJ2-7, with 8 bases lining up with TRBD1. CDR3 size: 15 residues. V lost 7 bases to trimming and J lost 1 base; unmatched junction nucleotides: 9. Germline V gene lookup returns CDR1 MDHEN and CDR2 SYDVKM. As DNA, the CDR3 is TGTGCCAGCAACACCCCGGGGGACAGGTCCTACGAGCAGTACTTC. Its protein product is CASNTPGDRSYEQYF.

This chain connects TRBV28 to TRBJ1-5, with 11 bases matching TRBD1. CDR3 size: 15 residues. The V gene's germline CDR1 is MDHEN and CDR2 SYDVKM. The J segment lost 7 bases and the V segment lost 6 bases, leaving 8 bases of the junction unmatched. The CDR3 bases are TGTGCCAGCAGGTCCGGGACAGGGGGAGACCAGCCCCAGCATTTT. As protein: CASRSGTGGDQPQHF.

V is TRBV11-2 and J is TRBJ1-2; D remains ambiguous. Trimming took 4 bases from V and 4 from J, leaving 13 bases between them. The CDR3 is made up of 14 amino acids. Germline loops: CDR1 SGHAT, CDR2 FQNNGV. The CDR3 spells CASSSLALPYGYTF. CDR3 sequence (DNA): TGTGCCAGCAGCTCTCTGGCCCTCCCCTATGGCTACACCTTC.

The rearrangement links TRBV27 to TRBJ2-1, with 11 bases identical to TRBD1. V lost 4 bases, J lost 7 bases, and 6 bases stayed unmatched. CDR1 MNHEY and CDR2 SMNVEV come from the germline V gene (reference sequence). CDR3 length equals 15 residues. The CDR3 DNA sequence: TGTGCCAGCAGTTACCGGACAGGGGGCGGGAATGAGCAGTTCTTC. This codes for CASSYRTGGGNEQFF.

V gene TRBV7-9 combines with J gene TRBJ2-2; D is perhaps TRBD2 (5 bases). Trimming pared 10 bases from V and 4 bases from J, leaving 16 bases between. Per the germline V gene, CDR1 is SEHNR and CDR2 is FQNEAQ (reference sequence). There are 14 residues in the CDR3. In DNA, the CDR3 is TGTGCCAAGAGGGCCGCAAACCCCACCGGGGAGCTGTTTTTT. Its protein product is CAKRAANPTGELFF. The whole variable domain, filled in from reference TRBV7-9 and TRBJ2-2, reads DTGVSQNPRHKITKRGQNVTFRCDPISEHNRLYWYRQTLGQGPEFLTYFQNEAQLEKSRLLSDRFSAERPKGSFSTLEIQRTEQGDSAMYLCAKRAANPTGELFFGEGSRLTVL.

The V and J genes are TRBV7-2 and TRBJ1-2; 8 bases line up with TRBD1. Germline V lookup: CDR1 SGHTA, CDR2 FQGNSA. Trimming cost V 1 base and J 4 bases; bases outside gene matches: 5. The CDR3 extends over 15 amino acids. This CDR3 is CASSLVQGASYGYTF. CDR3 bases: TGTGCCAGCAGCTTAGTGCAGGGGGCCTCCTATGGCTACACCTTC.

The V call is TRBV28, the J call TRBJ1-1; D unclear. Germline V gene sequence: CDR1 MDHEN, CDR2 SYDVKM. The V and J ends lost 2 bases and 0 bases respectively, with 7 bases between them. The CDR3 covers 14 residues. The CDR3 is CASSLITVNTEAFF. In DNA form, the CDR3 reads TGTGCCAGCAGTTTAATCACAGTGAACACTGAAGCTTTCTTT.

The rearrangement uses TRBV4-3 and TRBJ1-2; 7 positions match TRBD1. This CDR3 contains 16 residues. V lost 0 bases to trimming and J lost 4 bases; unmatched junction nucleotides: 8. Germline loops: CDR1 LGHNA, CDR2 YSLEER. CDR3 nucleotide sequence: TGCGCCAGCAGCCAAGATCAGGGGGTCCGGGGCTATGGCTACACCTTC. This translates into CASSQDQGVRGYGYTF.

V usage is TRBV10-3 and J usage is TRBJ2-3; 11 bases are a match to TRBD2. Trimming took 0 bases from V and 7 from J; bases not matched to a gene: 6. CDR1 is ENHRY and CDR2 is SYGVKD in the germline V gene. The CDR3 is 16 residues long. CDR3 in amino acids: CAISESSSGRAHTQYF. In nucleotides, the CDR3 is TGTGCCATCAGTGAGTCGAGTAGCGGGAGGGCGCATACGCAGTATTTT.

The gene calls are TRBV6-1 and TRBJ1-5, with D possibly TRBD1 on 6 matching bases. This CDR3 is 14 amino acids long. Germline V CDR1 and CDR2: MNHNS, SASEGT. The germline V and J ends were trimmed by 6 bases and 6 bases, with 15 bases remaining between them. CDR3 in amino acids: CASSHREGRQPQHF. CDR3 nucleotide sequence: TGTGCCAGCAGCCACAGGGAGGGTCGTCAGCCCCAGCATTTT.

The chain has TRBV7-2 and TRBJ1-2, with TRBD1 matching 10 bases. The CDR3 is 15 amino acids. The V gene's germline CDR1 is SGHTA and CDR2 FQGNSA. With 5 bases clipped from V and 4 bases from J, the junction kept 7 bases outside the gene matches. This chain's CDR3 is CASSLPTGGVYGYTF. The CDR3 region has the DNA TGTGCCAGCAGCCTCCCGACAGGGGGCGTCTATGGCTACACCTTC.

The genes are TRBV29-1 and TRBJ2-1; TRBD2 aligns across 8 bases. V trimming: 6 bases; J trimming: 6 bases; junction bases outside the gene matches: 10. Germline CDR1 and CDR2: SQVTM and ANQGSEA. The CDR3 length is 14 residues. CDR3 DNA: TGCAGCGTAGGCACGGGACTAGTATCCAATGAGCAGTTCTTC. Translation gives CSVGTGLVSNEQFF.

The chain employs TRBV6-1 and TRBJ2-1, with TRBD2 identical over 8 bases. Germline loops: CDR1 MNHNS, CDR2 SASEGT. V trimming: 1 base; J trimming: 0 bases; junction bases outside the gene matches: 5. CDR3 length: 17 residues. For the CDR3, the DNA is TGTGCCAGCAGTGAAGGGCGGGGGGCCCTCTCCTACAATGAGCAGTTCTTC. Translation gives CASSEGRGALSYNEQFF.

The V gene is TRBV20-1, the J gene TRBJ1-2; D gene unclear. V was pared by 8 bases and J by 8 bases, with 9 bases between. Germline V gene sequence: CDR1 DFQATT, CDR2 SNEGSKA (reference sequence). The CDR3 covers 9 residues. CDR3 sequence (DNA): TGCAGTATCCCCGTCGGCTACACCTTC. It specifies CSIPVGYTF.

The rearrangement joins TRBV6-1 to TRBJ1-5; D call uncertain. The CDR3 runs to 13 residues. Germline lookup yields CDR1 MNHNS and CDR2 SASEGT. The V and J ends lost 7 bases and 2 bases respectively, with 9 bases between them. CDR3 sequence reads: CASMLGGNQPQHF. DNA for the CDR3: TGTGCCAGCATGTTGGGCGGCAATCAGCCCCAGCATTTT.

The rearrangement joins TRBV9 to TRBJ2-5; 7 nucleotides agree with TRBD2. Germline V gene lookup returns CDR1 SGDLS and CDR2 YYNGEE. The CDR3 sequence is 16 residues long. The V gene end was trimmed by 4 bases and the J gene end by 2 bases; junction bases not matched to a gene: 11. CDR3 residues: CASSPRAGTLQETQYF. The DNA of the CDR3 is TGTGCCAGCAGCCCCAGAGCGGGAACCCTTCAAGAGACCCAGTACTTC.